This TCR beta chain is from a study of a mutant IDH1 vaccine in newly diagnosed glioma. Turning to the study itself: Treatment recipients were approximately 60% male and around 38% female, and their mean age was 40.4 years.

A word on this clone: Its target is unknown.

TCRdb's table, derived via immunoSEQ multiplex PCR, lists solely in-frame clones and lacks some. The sample consists of around 65,000 clones, roughly four fifths of them appearing once. CDR3 length: 12 residues. Germline CDR1 MGHDK, CDR2 SYGVNS. V lost 5 bases to trimming and J lost 5 bases, with 9 bases between them. The time point denotes: week 47, end of study. With topical imiquimod, each dose of the vaccine consisted of 300 ug of mutant IDH1 20-mer peptide. This clonotype originated in a man younger than 40 with glioma. The sequences come from PBMCs, collected from a glioma patient whose treatment included an IDH1 peptide vaccine. The chain employs TRBV25-1 and TRBJ1-2, with D possibly TRBD1 on 5 matching bases. CDR3 bases: TGTGCCAGCAGTAGTCAGGGATATGGCTACACCTTC. As protein: CASSSQGYGYTF.